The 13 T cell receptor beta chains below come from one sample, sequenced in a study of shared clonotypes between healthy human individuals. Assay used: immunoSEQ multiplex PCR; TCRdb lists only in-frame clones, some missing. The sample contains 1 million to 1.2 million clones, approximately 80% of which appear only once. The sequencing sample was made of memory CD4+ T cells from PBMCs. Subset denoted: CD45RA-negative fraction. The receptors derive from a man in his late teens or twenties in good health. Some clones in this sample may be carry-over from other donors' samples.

The CDR3 DNA reads TGTGCCAGCTCACCGGGGACCAACGAGCAGTACTTC. Translating it yields CASSPGTNEQYF. This chain joins TRBV18 and TRBJ2-7; the D call may be TRBD1 or TRBD2 (5 bases each). The CDR3 is 12 residues long. Trimming pared 3 bases from V and 5 bases from J, leaving 8 bases between. Germline V gene lookup returns CDR1 KGHSH and CDR2 LQKENI.

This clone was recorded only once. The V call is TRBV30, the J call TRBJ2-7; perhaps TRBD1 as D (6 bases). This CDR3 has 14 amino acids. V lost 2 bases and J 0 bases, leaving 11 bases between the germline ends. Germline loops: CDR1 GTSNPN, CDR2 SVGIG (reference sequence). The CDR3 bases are TGTGCCTGGAGTCCACAGGGAGCCTCCTACGAGCAGTACTTC. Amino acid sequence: CAWSPQGASYEQYF.

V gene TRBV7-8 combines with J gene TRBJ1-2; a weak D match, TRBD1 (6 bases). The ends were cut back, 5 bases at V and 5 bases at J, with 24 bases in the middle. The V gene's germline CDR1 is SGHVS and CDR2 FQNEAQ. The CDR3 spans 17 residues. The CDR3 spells CASSLNRVPLLKYGYTF. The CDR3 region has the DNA TGTGCCAGCAGCCTCAACAGGGTCCCACTACTCAAGTATGGCTACACCTTC.

In DNA form, the CDR3 reads TGCGCCAGCAGCCCAGCGAGGGACAGTGGGGCAGATACGCAGTATTTT. Its protein product is CASSPARDSGADTQYF. The chain joins TRBV4-3 to TRBJ2-3; 7 bases map to TRBD1. Trimming cost V 4 bases and J 4 bases; bases outside gene matches: 11. Germline loops: CDR1 LGHNA, CDR2 YSLEER. The CDR3 length is 16 residues.

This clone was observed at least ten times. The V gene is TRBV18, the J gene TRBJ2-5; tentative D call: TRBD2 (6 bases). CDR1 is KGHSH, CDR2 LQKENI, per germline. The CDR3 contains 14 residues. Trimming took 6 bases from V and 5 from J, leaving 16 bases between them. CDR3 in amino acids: CASSPGTSQETQYF. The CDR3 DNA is TGTGCCAGCTCCCCCGGAACTAGCCAGGAGACCCAGTACTTC.

CDR3 region: CASSVMAASTDTQYF. In DNA, the CDR3 is TGTGCCAGCAGCGTAATGGCGGCTAGCACAGATACGCAGTATTTT. V usage is TRBV9 and J usage is TRBJ2-3; D uncertain. CDR3 length equals 15 residues. Germline V gene sequence: CDR1 SGDLS, CDR2 YYNGEE. Trimming shortened V by 1 base and J by 0 bases, and 9 bases separated the two germline ends.

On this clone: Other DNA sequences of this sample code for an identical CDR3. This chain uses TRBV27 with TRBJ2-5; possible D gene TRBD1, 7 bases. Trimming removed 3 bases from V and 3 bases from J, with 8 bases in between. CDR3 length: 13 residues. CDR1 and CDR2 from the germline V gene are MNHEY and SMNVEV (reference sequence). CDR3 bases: TGTGCCAGCAGTTTCAGGGGGGAAGAGACCCAGTACTTC. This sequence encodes CASSFRGEETQYF.

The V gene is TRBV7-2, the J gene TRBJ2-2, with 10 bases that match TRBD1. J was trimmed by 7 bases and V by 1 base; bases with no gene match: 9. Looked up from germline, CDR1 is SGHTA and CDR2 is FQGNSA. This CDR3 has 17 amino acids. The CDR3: CASSLGRTGGNGGELFF. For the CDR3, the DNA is TGTGCCAGCAGCTTAGGCAGGACAGGGGGAAATGGCGGGGAGCTGTTTTTT.

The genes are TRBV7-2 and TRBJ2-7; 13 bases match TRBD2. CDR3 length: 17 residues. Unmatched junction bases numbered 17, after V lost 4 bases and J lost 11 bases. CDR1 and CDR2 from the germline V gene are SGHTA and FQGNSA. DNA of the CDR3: TGTGCCAGCAGCTCTACCGGGACTAGCGGGACTGGTGTGTTGGAGTACTTC. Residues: CASSSTGTSGTGVLEYF.

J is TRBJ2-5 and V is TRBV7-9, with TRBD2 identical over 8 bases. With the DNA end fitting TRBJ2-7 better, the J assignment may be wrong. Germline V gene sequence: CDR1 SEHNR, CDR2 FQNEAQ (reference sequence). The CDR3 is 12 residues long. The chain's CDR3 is CASSSGGDEQYF. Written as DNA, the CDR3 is TGTGCCAGCAGCTCGGGAGGGGACGAGCAGTACTTC.

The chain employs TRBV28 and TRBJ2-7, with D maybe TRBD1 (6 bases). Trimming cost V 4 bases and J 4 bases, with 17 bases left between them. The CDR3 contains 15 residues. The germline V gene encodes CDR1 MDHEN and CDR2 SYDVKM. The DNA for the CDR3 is TGTGCCAGCAGTTCCGAGGGGGTAAGGCTGTACGAGCAGTACTTC. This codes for CASSSEGVRLYEQYF.

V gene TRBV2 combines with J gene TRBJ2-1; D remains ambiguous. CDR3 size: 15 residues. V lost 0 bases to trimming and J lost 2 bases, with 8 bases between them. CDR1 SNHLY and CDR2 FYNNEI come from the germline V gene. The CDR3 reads CASSEAWVTYNEQFF. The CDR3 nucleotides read TGTGCCAGCAGTGAAGCGTGGGTCACCTACAATGAGCAGTTCTTC.

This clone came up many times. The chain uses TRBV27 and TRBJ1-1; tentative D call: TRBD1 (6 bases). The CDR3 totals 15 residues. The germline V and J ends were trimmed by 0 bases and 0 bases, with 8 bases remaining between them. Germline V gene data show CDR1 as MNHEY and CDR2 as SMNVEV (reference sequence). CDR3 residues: CASSLSDSLNTEAFF. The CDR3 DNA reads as TGTGCCAGCAGTTTATCGGACAGTTTGAACACTGAAGCTTTCTTT.